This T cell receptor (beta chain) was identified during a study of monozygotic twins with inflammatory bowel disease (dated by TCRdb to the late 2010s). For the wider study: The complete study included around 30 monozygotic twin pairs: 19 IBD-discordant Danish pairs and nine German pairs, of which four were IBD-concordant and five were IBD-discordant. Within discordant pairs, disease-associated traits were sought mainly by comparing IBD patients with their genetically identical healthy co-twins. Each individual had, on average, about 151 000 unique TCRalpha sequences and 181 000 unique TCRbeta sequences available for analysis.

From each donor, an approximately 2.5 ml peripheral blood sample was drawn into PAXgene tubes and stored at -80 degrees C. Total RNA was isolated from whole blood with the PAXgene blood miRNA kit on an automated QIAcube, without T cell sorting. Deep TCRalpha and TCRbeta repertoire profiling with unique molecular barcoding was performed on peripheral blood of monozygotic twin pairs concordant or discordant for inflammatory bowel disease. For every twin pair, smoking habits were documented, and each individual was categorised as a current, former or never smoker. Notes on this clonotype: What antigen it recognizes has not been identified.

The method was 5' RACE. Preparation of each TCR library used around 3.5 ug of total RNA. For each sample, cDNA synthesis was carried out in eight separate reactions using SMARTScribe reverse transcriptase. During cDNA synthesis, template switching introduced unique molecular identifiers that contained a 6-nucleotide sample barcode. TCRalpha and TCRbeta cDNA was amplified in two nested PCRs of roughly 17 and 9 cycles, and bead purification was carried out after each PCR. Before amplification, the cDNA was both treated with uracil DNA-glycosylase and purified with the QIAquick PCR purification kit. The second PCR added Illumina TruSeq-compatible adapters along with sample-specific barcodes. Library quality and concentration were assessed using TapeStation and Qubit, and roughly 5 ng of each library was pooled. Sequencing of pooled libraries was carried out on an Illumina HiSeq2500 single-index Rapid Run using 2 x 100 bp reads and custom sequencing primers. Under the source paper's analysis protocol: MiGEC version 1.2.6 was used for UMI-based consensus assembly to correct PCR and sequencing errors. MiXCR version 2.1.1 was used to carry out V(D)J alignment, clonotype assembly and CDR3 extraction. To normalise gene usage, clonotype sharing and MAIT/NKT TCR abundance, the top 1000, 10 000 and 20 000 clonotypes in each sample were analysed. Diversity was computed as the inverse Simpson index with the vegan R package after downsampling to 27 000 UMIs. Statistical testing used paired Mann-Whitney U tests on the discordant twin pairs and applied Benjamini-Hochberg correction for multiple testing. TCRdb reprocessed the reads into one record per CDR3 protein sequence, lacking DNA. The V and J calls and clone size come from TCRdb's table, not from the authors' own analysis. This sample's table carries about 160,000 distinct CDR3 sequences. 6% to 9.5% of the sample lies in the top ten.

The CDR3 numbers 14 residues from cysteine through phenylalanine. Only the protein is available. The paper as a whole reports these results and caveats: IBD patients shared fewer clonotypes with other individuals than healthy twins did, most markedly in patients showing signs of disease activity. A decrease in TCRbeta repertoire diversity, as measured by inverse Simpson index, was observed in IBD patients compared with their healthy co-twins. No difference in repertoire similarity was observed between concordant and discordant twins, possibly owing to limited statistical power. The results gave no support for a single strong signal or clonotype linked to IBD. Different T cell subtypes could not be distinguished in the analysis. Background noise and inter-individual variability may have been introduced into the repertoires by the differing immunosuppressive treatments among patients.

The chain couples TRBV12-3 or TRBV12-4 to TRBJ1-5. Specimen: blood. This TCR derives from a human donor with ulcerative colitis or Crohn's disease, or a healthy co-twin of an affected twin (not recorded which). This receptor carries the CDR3 CASRSERSNQPQHF.